The rows below give T cell receptor beta chains drawn from one sample of a study of blood T cells in healthy people across ages. TCRdb recomputed calls from the 5' RACE reads with MiXCR, one row per CDR3 protein. This repertoire shows around 780,000 distinct CDR3 sequences, around 24% found once; its top ten account for about 3%. In addition, the sample was reused for a study of T cells of mothers and their children.

Sequenced input: blood. The receptor source for this set is a boy younger than 18 in good health. Each CDR3 is given without its conserved first and last residue. Each record gives: V gene, CDR3 protein.

v_gene: TRBV11-2; CDR3aa: ASSPLGGLGADTQY
v_gene: TRBV5-1; CDR3aa: ASSLQQGGGYT
v_gene: TRBV7-8; CDR3aa: ASSLVPINGYT
v_gene: TRBV6-5; CDR3aa: ATNPGPGGRYGYT
v_gene: TRBV12-3/TRBV12-4; CDR3aa: ASSFIVNTEAF
v_gene: TRBV2; CDR3aa: ASKDGGPYNEQF
v_gene: TRBV12-3/TRBV12-4; CDR3aa: ASTPLGGTQETQY
v_gene: TRBV7-9; CDR3aa: ASSLGNANEKLF
v_gene: TRBV7-6; CDR3aa: ASSSMHIDEQF
v_gene: TRBV29-1; CDR3aa: SVDLATSGANVLT
v_gene: TRBV19; CDR3aa: ASSIRGQGTDTQY
v_gene: TRBV28; CDR3aa: ASSVPGQGALGYT
v_gene: TRBV12-3/TRBV12-4; CDR3aa: ASGISVSNTEAF
v_gene: TRBV30; CDR3aa: AWSPQAYEQY
v_gene: TRBV6-1; CDR3aa: ASSGSSGGREDTQY
v_gene: TRBV18; CDR3aa: ASLGPSYEQY
v_gene: TRBV6-6; CDR3aa: ASSYVGRGVGYEQY
v_gene: TRBV6-5; CDR3aa: ASSYRGLYNEQF